This T cell receptor beta chain was retrieved from a study of regulatory T cells in long-lasting Graves disease. General observations from the study: Among persistent patients, a larger number of public clonotypes were shared (about 3,000) than among newly diagnosed patients (about 970).

This CDR3 has 15 residues. V lost 0 bases and J 8 bases, leaving 13 bases between the germline ends. From germline, CDR1 is MNHEY and CDR2 SVGEGT. This clonotype appeared many times. The antigen remains unidentified. Time point of the sample: persistent/refractory GD, antithyroid drugs over 5 years with positive TRAb. RNA extracted from PBMCs served as the sequencing template. From an endocrinology department in Xi'an, China, came the patients. The TCR beta library used iRepertoire HTBI primers with Arm-PCR amplification of CDR3. Source study methods: Across the samples, identification revealed 55 to 75 TRBV and about 15 TRBJ segments. TCRdb fed the multiplex PCR reads into MiXCR, producing one record per CDR3 protein. TCRdb's processing, not the authors' own work, is the source of the V and J calls. The sample lists approximately 690,000 distinct CDR3 sequences; around 32% were seen once.

The receptor comes from a female donor with Graves disease. This material consisted of peripheral blood mononuclear cells (PBMCs), taken when the disease was refractory, from a patient treated with antithyroid drugs. The chain is built from TRBV6-2 or TRBV6-3 and TRBJ1-4; weak D call: TRBD1 (5 bases). The CDR3 is CASSYSGSWGEKLFF. The CDR3 DNA reads as TGTGCCAGCAGTTACTCCGGATCGTGGGGCGAAAAACTGTTTTTT.